This passage covers 24 T cell receptor beta chains from one sample sequenced in a study of T cells in localized non-small cell lung cancer. The assay was immunoSEQ multiplex PCR, and TCRdb's table has in-frame clones only and misses some. The profile shows about 39,000 clones, roughly 80% of them singletons. Sample: PBMCs, taken before any cancer treatment. The receptor source for this set is a woman between 40 and 69 years old with stage II squamous cell lung carcinoma.

This chain connects TRBV7-2 to TRBJ2-1; possible D gene TRBD2, 5 bases. The V and J ends lost 5 bases and 4 bases respectively, with 18 bases between them. The CDR3 has 16 residues. CDR1 is SGHTA, CDR2 FQGNSA, per germline. This chain's CDR3 is CASSQSSGGLYNEQFF. For the CDR3, the DNA is TGTGCCAGCAGCCAATCCTCCGGAGGCCTATACAATGAGCAGTTCTTC.

The chain combines TRBV7-2 with TRBJ2-7; D tentatively reads TRBD1 or TRBD2 (6 bases each). This CDR3 is built from 15 residues. V lost 5 bases and J 2 bases, leaving 16 bases between the germline ends. Germline V gene lookup returns CDR1 SGHTA and CDR2 FQGNSA. The CDR3 protein is CASSEAGHSTYEQYF. In nucleotides, the CDR3 is TGTGCCAGCAGCGAGGCGGGACACTCCACCTACGAGCAGTACTTC. Full variable domain (remainder filled in from reference TRBV7-2 and TRBJ2-7): GAGVSQSPSNKVTEKGKDVELRCDPISGHTALYWYRQSLGQGLEFLIYFQGNSAPDKSGLPSDRFSAERTGGSVSTLTIQRTQQEDSAVYLCASSEAGHSTYEQYFGPGTRLTVT.

The rearrangement links TRBV18 to TRBJ2-3; no clear D. Looked up from germline, CDR1 is KGHSH and CDR2 is LQKENI. This CDR3 comprises 14 residues. V shed 1 base and J shed 5 bases, with 10 bases lying between them. CDR3 sequence (DNA): TGTGCCAGCTCACCACAGACTGGGGTAGATACGCAGTATTTT. It codes for CASSPQTGVDTQYF.

The rearrangement uses TRBV11-3 and TRBJ2-7, with TRBD1 identical over 7 bases. Per the germline V gene, CDR1 is SGHNT and CDR2 is YENEEA. The V and J ends lost 2 bases and 6 bases, in that order; junction bases with no gene match: 7. The CDR3 length is 14 residues. CDR3 region: CASSLQTGASEQYF. In nucleotides, the CDR3 is TGTGCCAGCAGCTTACAAACAGGGGCGAGCGAGCAGTACTTC.

The J gene is TRBJ1-1, the V gene TRBV29-1, with 7 positions matching TRBD1. The germline V gene encodes CDR1 SQVTM and CDR2 ANQGSEA. The junction had 12 bases not matched to a gene; V was cut back by 3 bases and J by 5 bases. The CDR3 has 15 amino acids. CDR3 DNA: TGCAGCGTTGAGGCGAGACAGGGAGGGATGACTGAAGCTTTCTTT. It is translated as CSVEARQGGMTEAFF.

The chain is built from TRBV2 and TRBJ1-3; D not resolved. The germline gives CDR1 SNHLY, CDR2 FYNNEI. The CDR3 spans 14 residues. Trimming took 6 bases from V and 0 from J, leaving 9 bases between them. The CDR3 protein is CASREGDSGNTIYF. CDR3 coding DNA: TGTGCCAGCAGGGAGGGAGACTCTGGAAACACCATATATTTT.

The chain couples TRBV7-9 to TRBJ2-2, with TRBD1 matching over 7 bases. The germline V gene encodes CDR1 SEHNR and CDR2 FQNEAQ (reference sequence). There are 13 residues in the CDR3. The trim removed 5 bases at V and 7 bases at J, leaving 4 bases unmatched. The CDR3 DNA follows: TGTGCCAGCAGCCTACAGGGGAGCGGGGAGCTGTTTTTT. Its translation: CASSLQGSGELFF.

The chain carries TRBV6-5 and TRBJ1-1; 7 bases line up with TRBD1. The CDR3 extends over 14 amino acids. From germline, CDR1 is MNHEY and CDR2 SVGAGI. V was pared by 3 bases and J by 2 bases, with 3 bases of the junction left unmatched. The CDR3 spells CASSYDRDNTEAFF. CDR3 sequence (DNA): TGTGCCAGCAGTTATGACAGGGACAACACTGAAGCTTTCTTT.

This clone was observed a few times. The genes are TRBV4-3 and TRBJ1-6, with D maybe TRBD1 (5 bases). Trimming shortened V by 1 base and J by 8 bases, and 18 bases separated the two germline ends. Germline V CDR1 and CDR2: LGHNA, YSLEER. The CDR3 consists of 17 residues. As DNA, the CDR3 is TGCGCCAGCAGCCAAGCGGACTCCAGGGAAGGGCATTCACCCCTCCACTTT. Translating it yields CASSQADSREGHSPLHF.

This chain joins TRBV29-1 and TRBJ1-2; possible D gene TRBD1, 6 bases. The V gene lost 5 bases and the J gene lost 0 bases, with 19 bases spanning the gap. The germline CDR1 and CDR2 sequences are SQVTM and ANQGSEA. This CDR3 is 16 amino acids long. In DNA, the CDR3 is TGCAGCGTTAAGGTGACAGGAGTCGACACTAACTATGGCTACACCTTC. This encodes CSVKVTGVDTNYGYTF.

The genes are TRBV2 and TRBJ1-3; no definite D call. The length of the CDR3 is 12 residues. V lost 6 bases and J lost 7, with 10 bases in between. CDR1 and CDR2 (germline): SNHLY, FYNNEI. The CDR3 bases are TGTGCCAGCAGAGCGGACGGGAACACCATATATTTT. Protein sequence: CASRADGNTIYF.

J is TRBJ1-6 and V is TRBV27; D is uncertain. This CDR3 contains 14 residues. CDR1 and CDR2 (germline): MNHEY, SMNVEV (reference sequence). V was clipped by 5 bases and J by 3 bases, with 8 bases between them. This CDR3 reads CASSVGNYNSPLHF. The DNA of the CDR3 is TGTGCCAGCAGTGTGGGAAACTATAATTCACCCCTCCACTTT.

The genes are TRBV29-1 and TRBJ2-2; D is perhaps TRBD1 or TRBD2 (6 bases each). The CDR3 runs to 15 residues. Germline assignment: CDR1 SQVTM and CDR2 ANQGSEA. V was clipped by 6 bases and J by 0 bases, with 14 bases between them. CDR3 bases: TGCAGCGTGGGGGCGGGGACATCGAACACCGGGGAGCTGTTTTTT. Residues: CSVGAGTSNTGELFF.

This clone turned up a few times. This chain joins TRBV11-2 and TRBJ2-6; no clear D. This CDR3 spans 14 amino acids. Germline loops: CDR1 SGHAT, CDR2 FQNNGV. Trimming removed 5 bases at V and 3 bases at J, with 8 bases between. The CDR3 is CASSPPFGANVLTF. As DNA, the CDR3 is TGTGCCAGCAGCCCTCCCTTTGGGGCCAACGTCCTGACTTTC.

This clone was picked up a small number of times. V is TRBV10-3 and J is TRBJ2-2, with TRBD2 matching over 11 bases. The CDR3 totals 18 residues. Germline CDR1 ENHRY, CDR2 SYGVKD. After removal of 3 bases from V and 2 bases from J, the junction contained 8 bases not matched to a gene. CDR3 in amino acids: CAISEVASGGRNTGELFF. The CDR3 region has the DNA TGTGCCATCAGTGAAGTTGCTAGCGGGGGGCGAAACACCGGGGAGCTGTTTTTT.

V gene TRBV15 combines with J gene TRBJ1-3, with 9 bases that match TRBD1. The CDR3 covers 18 residues. The V gene end was trimmed by 1 base and the J gene end by 0 bases; junction bases not matched to a gene: 7. In germline, CDR1 is LNHNV, CDR2 YYDKDF (reference sequence). The CDR3 here is CATSRGVGTGSSGNTIYF. DNA of the CDR3: TGTGCCACCAGCAGAGGGGTAGGGACAGGGTCCTCTGGAAACACCATATATTTT.

In its sample, this clone was seen once. V is TRBV5-5 and J is TRBJ2-3; TRBD1 matches 9 bases. After removal of 1 base from V and 7 bases from J, the junction contained 13 bases not matched to a gene. CDR1 and CDR2 from the germline V gene are SGHKS and YYEKEE (reference sequence). This CDR3 is 17 amino acids long. As DNA, the CDR3 is TGTGCCAGCAGCTTGAATCCCGGGACAGGGCCCGCAAATACGCAGTATTTT. Protein: CASSLNPGTGPANTQYF.

The chain is built from TRBV6-6 and TRBJ2-5; D could derive from TRBD1 or TRBD2 (5 bases each). This CDR3 comprises 13 residues. The germline V and J ends were trimmed by 6 bases and 2 bases, with 10 bases remaining between them. CDR1 and CDR2 (germline): MNHNY, SVGAGI (reference sequence). The CDR3 here is CASSRGVQETQYF. In DNA, the CDR3 is TGTGCCAGCAGCCGAGGGGTTCAAGAGACCCAGTACTTC.

A few counts support this clone. This chain links TRBV29-1 with TRBJ2-3, with a weak D call TRBD1 (6 bases). The ends were cut back, 0 bases at V and 6 bases at J, with 19 bases in the middle. Per the germline V gene, CDR1 is SQVTM and CDR2 is ANQGSEA. The CDR3 has 16 amino acids. The CDR3 nucleotides are TGCAGCGTTGAAGATATCGGCGTCCTTACAGGGGATACGCAGTATTTT. Translated: CSVEDIGVLTGDTQYF.

The chain carries TRBV5-5 and TRBJ2-7, with TRBD2 as a possible D gene (6 bases). The CDR3 is made up of 15 amino acids. V dropped 4 bases and J dropped 2 bases, with 16 bases sitting between them. In germline, CDR1 is SGHKS, CDR2 YYEKEE (reference sequence). The CDR3 sequence: CASSGRDSLPYEQYF. CDR3 nucleotides: TGTGCCAGCAGCGGCCGGGACTCACTTCCCTACGAGCAGTACTTC.

The chain joins TRBV15 to TRBJ2-4, with TRBD2 matching over 8 bases. The CDR3 runs 15 residues. V dropped 3 bases and J dropped 0; count of bases not matched to a gene: 1. The germline CDR1 and CDR2 sequences are LNHNV and YYDKDF (reference sequence). The chain's CDR3 is CATSSLAGAKNIQYF. CDR3 sequence (DNA): TGTGCCACCAGCAGCCTAGCGGGAGCCAAAAACATTCAGTACTTC.

V and J are TRBV20-1 and TRBJ2-7; D is unclear. The V and J ends lost 6 bases and 6 bases respectively, with 12 bases between them. Germline-derived CDR1 and CDR2 are DFQATT and SNEGSKA (reference sequence). CDR3 length equals 11 residues. CDR3 DNA sequence: TGCAGTGCCACCTCGCCCCCCGAGCAGTACTTC. It yields the protein CSATSPPEQYF.

Notes on this clone: The junction shows a germline mismatch at one end, possibly a read error. The J gene is TRBJ1-2, the V gene TRBV6-6; D ambiguous. CDR1 is MNHNY and CDR2 is SVGAGI in the germline V gene (reference sequence). This CDR3 contains 13 residues. The CDR3 reads CAGSYSADYGYTF. The CDR3 nucleotides are TGTGCCGGCAGTTACTCGGCCGATTATGGCTACACCTTC.

V and J are TRBV10-3 and TRBJ2-3; D possibly uses TRBD1 or TRBD2 (6 bases each). V gave up 6 bases and J gave up 4 bases, with 14 bases separating them. The CDR3 covers 14 residues. Germline V gene lookup returns CDR1 ENHRY and CDR2 SYGVKD. CDR3 residues: CAISRGGQADTQYF. CDR3 sequence (DNA): TGTGCCATCAGCCGAGGGGGGCAGGCAGATACGCAGTATTTT.